The 20 T cell receptor beta chains below come from one sample, sequenced in a study of OX40 agonist ivuxolimab in advanced cancers. Receptors were amplified or captured by the immunoSEQ multiplex PCR assay. Not all clones reach the TCRdb copy of this immuneACCESS table, which keeps in-frame sequences only. Checked studies attribute under half of the gap to unresolved V genes and leave the rest unexplained. The sample profile shows about 77,000 clones; 85% of them were found once. In total, the top ten clones hold less than 0.75% of the sample. Sample: CD4+ or CD8+ T cells sorted from blood, taken in a trial of the OX40 agonist ivuxolimab. The receptor set was obtained from an adult with an advanced solid tumor such as melanoma, head and neck, liver or kidney cancer.

This clone was seen just once. The J gene is TRBJ2-3, the V gene TRBV5-1; 9 nucleotides align to TRBD2. The CDR3 extends over 15 amino acids. Germline lookup yields CDR1 SGHRS and CDR2 YFSETQ. The J segment lost 3 bases and the V segment lost 4 bases, leaving 6 bases of the junction unmatched. CDR3 sequence reads: CASSLSGGSTDTQYF. The CDR3 DNA reads TGCGCCAGCAGCCTCAGCGGGGGGTCTACAGATACGCAGTATTTT.

The V and J genes are TRBV5-1 and TRBJ2-7; 8 positions match TRBD1. V was clipped by 0 bases and J by 4 bases; unmatched bases: 6. Germline CDR1 SGHRS, CDR2 YFSETQ. The CDR3 loop spans 15 amino acids. This chain's CDR3 is CASSLGQGALYEQYF. The CDR3, as DNA: TGCGCCAGCAGCTTGGGGCAGGGGGCCTTGTACGAGCAGTACTTC. The whole variable domain, filled in from reference TRBV5-1 and TRBJ2-7, reads KAGVTQTPRYLIKTRGQQVTLSCSPISGHRSVSWYQQTPGQGLQFLFEYFSETQRNKGNFPGRFSGRQFSNSRSEMNVSTLELGDSALYLCASSLGQGALYEQYFGPGTRLTVT.

The CDR3 region has the DNA TGTGCCACCAGCACAGGGCTAGCGGGGGAGAATGAGCAGTTCTTC. Its translation is CATSTGLAGENEQFF. This chain uses TRBV15 with TRBJ2-1, with 10 bases fitting TRBD2. Germline trimming cut 4 bases from V and 7 bases from J; bases unmatched to any gene: 7. Germline V gene sequence: CDR1 LNHNV, CDR2 YYDKDF (reference sequence). The CDR3 is 15 residues long. Using reference TRBV15 and TRBJ2-1 for the parts outside the CDR3, the full variable domain is DAMVIQNPRYQVTQFGKPVTLSCSQTLNHNVMYWYQQKSSQAPKLLFHYYDKDFNNEADTPDNFQSRRPNTSFCFLDIRSPGLGDTAMYLCATSTGLAGENEQFFGPGTRLTVL.

This clone was seen once. This chain connects TRBV30 to TRBJ2-6; D remains ambiguous. The V gene lost 4 bases and the J gene lost 1 base, with 11 bases spanning the gap. This CDR3 is built from 15 residues. The germline gives CDR1 GTSNPN, CDR2 SVGIG (reference sequence). In DNA, the CDR3 is TGTGCCTGGAACCCAAGAACTTCTGGGGCCAACGTCCTGACTTTC. This translates into CAWNPRTSGANVLTF.

The CDR3 region has the DNA TGCGCCAGCAGCACCGGGACAGGGGGCGAGACCCAGTACTTC. Encoded protein: CASSTGTGGETQYF. The rearrangement joins TRBV5-1 to TRBJ2-5; 12 bases fit TRBD1. Germline CDR1 SGHRS, CDR2 YFSETQ. V lost 4 bases to trimming and J lost 5 bases; unmatched junction nucleotides: 3. The CDR3 extends over 14 amino acids.

The chain employs TRBV11-2 and TRBJ2-7, with D perhaps matching TRBD1 or TRBD2 (5 bases each). The V gene's germline CDR1 is SGHAT and CDR2 FQNNGV. This CDR3 has 14 residues. V was trimmed by 5 bases and J by 5 bases, leaving 16 bases between them. CDR3 sequence: CASSPRRGVNEQYF. The CDR3 nucleotides are TGTGCCAGCAGCCCGCGGCGAGGGGTAAACGAGCAGTACTTC.

This clone was seen once. This sequence joins TRBV6-1 and TRBJ2-2; D remains unclear. The CDR3 runs 13 residues. Trimming left V 5 bases short and J 1 base short, with 5 bases between. Germline V CDR1 and CDR2: MNHNS, SASEGT. In DNA form, the CDR3 reads TGTGCCAGCAGTAGTCAGAACACCGGGGAGCTGTTTTTT. Encoded protein: CASSSQNTGELFF.

The chain carries TRBV4-2 and TRBJ2-2; tentatively, D is TRBD1 (5 bases). Trimming removed 1 base from V and 7 bases from J, with 10 bases in between. Germline V gene lookup returns CDR1 LGHNA and CDR2 YNFKEQ. CDR3 size: 14 residues. DNA for the CDR3: TGTGCCAGCAGCCAAGGGCAGGGAAACGGGGAGCTGTTTTTT. Its translation is CASSQGQGNGELFF.

The chain recombines TRBV29-1 with TRBJ1-1; no reliable D call. The CDR3 extends over 14 amino acids. Germline CDR1 is SQVTM and CDR2 is ANQGSEA. The ends were cut back, 3 bases at V and 1 base at J, with 12 bases in the middle. The CDR3 DNA reads TGCAGCGTTGATCGAGATCCGGGGAACACTGAAGCTTTCTTT. Its translation: CSVDRDPGNTEAFF.

The V gene is TRBV30, the J gene TRBJ1-5, with 8 bases lining up with TRBD1. J was trimmed by 7 bases and V by 1 base; bases with no gene match: 9. Germline-derived CDR1 and CDR2 are GTSNPN and SVGIG (reference sequence). CDR3 length: 15 residues. The CDR3 DNA follows: TGTGCCTGGAGTGACGGACAGGGACTAGGACAGCCCCAGCATTTT. Encoded protein: CAWSDGQGLGQPQHF.

The genes are TRBV9 and TRBJ2-2; D is perhaps TRBD1 (6 bases). The V and J ends lost 0 bases and 2 bases respectively, with 11 bases between them. Germline-derived CDR1 and CDR2 are SGDLS and YYNGEE. The CDR3 covers 16 residues. The CDR3 protein is CASSVAPRGNTGELFF. The DNA of the CDR3 is TGTGCCAGCAGCGTAGCTCCCAGGGGTAACACCGGGGAGCTGTTTTTT.

A single count supports this clone. V usage is TRBV14 and J usage is TRBJ1-1, with D perhaps TRBD1 (6 bases). This CDR3 region has 13 residues. The germline V gene encodes CDR1 SGHDN and CDR2 FVKESK. V lost 4 bases and J lost 7, with 13 bases in between. For the CDR3, the DNA is TGTGCCAGCAGCCGGTCAGGACAGAATGAAGCTTTCTTT. Residues: CASSRSGQNEAFF.

The chain employs TRBV18 and TRBJ2-5; D remains unclear. Germline V gene lookup returns CDR1 KGHSH and CDR2 LQKENI. Trimming took 4 bases from V and 3 from J, leaving 9 bases between them. There are 13 residues in the CDR3. The CDR3 here is CASSRVPEETQYF. The CDR3 bases are TGTGCCAGCTCACGGGTGCCAGAAGAGACCCAGTACTTC. Looking up the rest from reference TRBV18 and TRBJ2-5 gives the full variable domain: NAGVMQNPRHLVRRRGQEARLRCSPMKGHSHVYWYRQLPEEGLKFMVYLQKENIIDESGMPKERFSAEFPKEGPSILRIQQVVRGDSAAYFCASSRVPEETQYFGPGTRLLVL.

Worth noting for this clone: This sample also contains other DNA sequences that code for the same CDR3. The chain couples TRBV7-3 to TRBJ2-3, with D hard to call. CDR3 length: 13 amino acids. CDR1 and CDR2 from the germline V gene are SGHTA and FQGTGA. The V end was cut by 3 bases, the J end by 3 bases, with 7 bases between. CDR3 coding DNA: TGTGCCAGCAGCTTCCGCGGAACAGATACGCAGTATTTT. Protein: CASSFRGTDTQYF.

The V call is TRBV7-8, the J call TRBJ1-3; perhaps TRBD1 as D (6 bases). Per germline, CDR1 SGHVS and CDR2 FQNEAQ. The germline V and J ends were trimmed by 0 bases and 0 bases, with 9 bases remaining between them. CDR3 length: 16 residues. For the CDR3, the DNA is TGTGCCAGCAGCTTAGCGGGGGCCCGCTCTGGAAACACCATATATTTT. Amino acid sequence: CASSLAGARSGNTIYF.

V and J are TRBV4-1 and TRBJ2-2, with D unresolved. With 0 bases removed from V and 4 bases from J, the gap between germline ends came to 12 bases. This CDR3 has 16 residues. Germline V gene data show CDR1 as MGHRA and CDR2 as YSYEKL. This CDR3 is CASSQDLGRVTGELFF. In DNA form, the CDR3 reads TGCGCCAGCAGCCAAGACTTGGGTCGGGTCACCGGGGAGCTGTTTTTT.

The CDR3 bases are TGTGCCAGCACCGCCCGGGGACTAGCACCCACAGATACGCAGTATTTT. It is translated as CASTARGLAPTDTQYF. The chain combines TRBV6-6 with TRBJ2-3; 9 bases fit TRBD2. V shed 7 bases, J shed 2 bases, and the junction held 10 bases outside the gene matches. CDR3 size: 16 residues. In germline, CDR1 is MNHNY, CDR2 SVGAGI (reference sequence).

V and J are TRBV9 and TRBJ1-3; D is perhaps TRBD1 (6 bases). CDR1 and CDR2 from the germline V gene are SGDLS and YYNGEE. Trimming pared 4 bases from V and 0 bases from J, leaving 14 bases between. This CDR3 has 16 amino acids. CDR3 amino acids: CASSPRRGASGNTIYF. DNA of the CDR3: TGTGCCAGCAGCCCTAGACGGGGGGCCTCTGGAAACACCATATATTTT.

The chain has TRBV9 and TRBJ1-2; D unclear. Germline loops: CDR1 SGDLS, CDR2 YYNGEE. V lost 0 bases and J 8 bases, leaving 8 bases between the germline ends. The CDR3 has 12 amino acids. Here the CDR3 DNA reads TGTGCCAGCAGCGTAGACCGCGGGGGCTACACCTTC. Protein product: CASSVDRGGYTF. Filled out from reference TRBV9 and TRBJ1-2, the complete variable domain reads DSGVTQTPKHLITATGQRVTLRCSPRSGDLSVYWYQQSLDQGLQFLIQYYNGEERAKGNILERFSAQQFPDLHSELNLSSLELGDSALYFCASSVDRGGYTFGSGTRLTVV.

CDR3 nucleotide sequence: TGTGCCAGCAGTGATCGGCGGAACCAAGAGACCCAGTACTTC. It is translated as CASSDRRNQETQYF. The chain couples TRBV2 to TRBJ2-5; no clear D. The CDR3 totals 14 residues. Trimming cost V 3 bases and J 0 bases, with 8 bases left between them. CDR1 and CDR2 (germline): SNHLY, FYNNEI.